This T cell receptor (beta chain) comes out of a study of Ad26.COV2.S vaccination and SARS-CoV-2 variants. Study summary: The vaccine Ad26.COV2.S was put into the muscle once, or twice with 56 days between.

The germline CDR1 and CDR2 sequences are LNHDA and SQIVND (reference sequence). CDR3 length: 15 residues. Trimming removed 4 bases from V and 6 bases from J, with 16 bases in between. With respect to this clone: Its target is not known.

The treatment here: around 19 received Ad26.COV2.S at low or high dose, single or two shots; a few received placebo; per-sample allocation not given. The study sampled participants on day 63 after the first vaccine or placebo injection. Some clones are missing from TCRdb's copy, which holds only in-frame ones; the method was immunoSEQ multiplex PCR. This table has about 350,000 clones, around 89% appearing once. General study findings and limits: Similar non-spike TCR breadth was observed in recipients of vaccine and of placebo. In TCR breadth and depth analyses, total T cell responses may have been underestimated. Vaccinees reportedly had broad spike-specific CD8+ and CD4+ T cell responses.

The sequencing here drew on peripheral blood, taken in a trial of Ad26.COV2.S vaccine versus placebo. The receptor was isolated from a person between 18 and 65 years old who received the Ad26.COV2.S COVID-19 vaccine or a placebo. This chain connects TRBV19 to TRBJ2-1; D may be TRBD1 (5 bases). The CDR3 reads CASSRNSLRGNEQFF. In nucleotides, the CDR3 is TGTGCCAGTAGTAGAAACTCATTAAGGGGCAATGAGCAGTTCTTC.